The 9 T cell receptor beta chains presented below share a single source sample, sequenced in a study of patients and donors after allogeneic stem cell transplantation. TCRdb passed the RT-PCR reads through MiXCR, listing each CDR3 protein once. The sample records about 960,000 distinct CDR3 sequences, under 20% being singletons. Sequencing used blood, either unsorted or a sorted T cell fraction (not recorded which). The receptors stem from a human donor who was either an allogeneic HSCT recipient or a stem cell or donor lymphocyte infusion donor (not recorded which). It is not recorded whose cells these are; they may come from a transplant donor.

The genes are TRBV19 and TRBJ2-1, with D perhaps TRBD2 (5 bases). Per germline, CDR1 LNHDA and CDR2 SQIVND (reference sequence). Trimming took 1 base from V and 6 from J, leaving 10 bases between them. This CDR3 comprises 14 residues. CDR3 sequence: CASSIAPSSNEQFF. The DNA for the CDR3 is TGTGCCAGTAGTATAGCGCCTAGCTCCAATGAGCAGTTCTTC. Together with reference TRBV19 and TRBJ2-1, the CDR3 gives the full variable domain: DGGITQSPKYLFRKEGQNVTLSCEQNLNHDAMYWYRQDPGQGLRLIYYSQIVNDFQKGDIAEGYSVSREKKESFPLTVTSAQKNPTAFYLCASSIAPSSNEQFFGPGTRLTVL.

This chain links TRBV9 with TRBJ2-2; a weak D match, TRBD2 (6 bases). CDR3 size: 18 residues. V was pared by 0 bases and J by 1 base, with 16 bases between. CDR1 SGDLS and CDR2 YYNGEE come from the germline V gene. CDR3 residues: CASSVVGRPRENTGELFF. The CDR3 DNA follows: TGTGCCAGCAGCGTAGTAGGGAGGCCACGGGAGAACACCGGGGAGCTGTTTTTT. The full variable domain, in which reference TRBV9 and TRBJ2-2 provide the parts outside the CDR3, is DSGVTQTPKHLITATGQRVTLRCSPRSGDLSVYWYQQSLDQGLQFLIQYYNGEERAKGNILERFSAQQFPDLHSELNLSSLELGDSALYFCASSVVGRPRENTGELFFGEGSRLTVL.

The J gene is TRBJ2-2, the V gene TRBV12-3 or TRBV12-4; D unresolved. V was shortened by 4 bases and J by 7 bases, with 7 bases between the two germline ends. The CDR3 loop spans 12 amino acids. In DNA, the CDR3 is TGTGCCAGCAGTTCGAGTCACGGGGAGCTGTTTTTT. Translating it yields CASSSSHGELFF.

This chain uses TRBV11-1 with TRBJ2-1, with TRBD2 matching 8 bases. Germline assignment: CDR1 SGHAT and CDR2 FQDESV (reference sequence). J lost 4 bases, V lost 5 bases, and 10 bases had no gene match. This CDR3 is built from 16 residues. CDR3 protein: CASSQSGSISYNEQFF. DNA of the CDR3: TGTGCCAGCAGCCAAAGCGGGAGCATTTCGTACAATGAGCAGTTCTTC.

The rearrangement links TRBV28 to TRBJ1-2; 8 nucleotides agree with TRBD1. The CDR3 consists of 14 residues. V gave up 5 bases and J gave up 6 bases; unmatched junction bases: 8. Germline-derived CDR1 and CDR2 are MDHEN and SYDVKM. The CDR3 DNA reads as TGTGCCAGCAGTCCCCGGACAGGGTATAATGGCTACACCTTC. As protein: CASSPRTGYNGYTF.

This clonotype was observed at least ten times. This rearrangement joins TRBV7-9 to TRBJ2-7; D is undetermined. Germline lookup yields CDR1 SEHNR and CDR2 FQNEAQ (reference sequence). This CDR3 region has 11 residues. Trimming removed 5 bases from V and 2 bases from J, with 4 bases in between. The CDR3 loop reads CASSPAYEQYF. The DNA of the CDR3 is TGTGCCAGCAGCCCCGCCTACGAGCAGTACTTC.

The sample holds many counts of this clonotype. One end of the junction varies from germline; a read error may be responsible. V usage is TRBV7-3 and J usage is TRBJ2-5; a possible D gene is TRBD1 (5 bases). The CDR3 is made up of 13 amino acids. Germline V gene lookup returns CDR1 SGHTA and CDR2 FQGTGA. The CDR3 is CASSSQGQETQYF. The DNA for the CDR3 is TGCGCCAGCAGCTCTCAGGGACAAGAGACCCAGTACTTC.

This clonotype was seen ten or more times. V and J are TRBV7-9 and TRBJ1-6; D not resolved. V lost 5 bases to trimming and J lost 12 bases, with 11 bases between them. Germline values: CDR1 SEHNR, CDR2 FQNEAQ (reference sequence). The CDR3 runs to 12 residues. The CDR3 sequence is CASSAGREPLHF. CDR3 bases: TGTGCCAGCAGCGCCGGACGGGAACCCCTCCACTTT.

This chain links TRBV3-1 with TRBJ2-7, with 7 bases aligning to TRBD1. Trimming at V came to 0 bases and at J to 3 bases, leaving 8 bases not matched to a gene. Germline loops: CDR1 LGHDT, CDR2 YNNKEL (reference sequence). The CDR3 totals 16 residues. The CDR3 sequence: CASSQDRSRGYYEQYF. CDR3 bases: TGTGCCAGCAGCCAAGATCGGAGCAGGGGGTACTACGAGCAGTACTTC.